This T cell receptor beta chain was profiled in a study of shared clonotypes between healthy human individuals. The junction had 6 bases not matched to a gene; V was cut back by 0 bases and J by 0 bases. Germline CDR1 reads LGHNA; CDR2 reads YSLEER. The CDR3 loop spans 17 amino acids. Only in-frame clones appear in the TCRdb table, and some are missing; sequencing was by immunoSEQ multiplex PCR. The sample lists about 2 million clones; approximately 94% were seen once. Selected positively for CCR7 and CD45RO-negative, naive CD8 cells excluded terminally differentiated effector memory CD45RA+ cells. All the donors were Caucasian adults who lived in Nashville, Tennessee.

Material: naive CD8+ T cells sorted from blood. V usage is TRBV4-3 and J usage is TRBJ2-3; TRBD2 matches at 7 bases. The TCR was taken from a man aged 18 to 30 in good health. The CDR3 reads CASSQDPAGTSTDTQYF. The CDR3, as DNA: TGCGCCAGCAGCCAAGATCCAGCGGGGACTAGCACAGATACGCAGTATTTT.